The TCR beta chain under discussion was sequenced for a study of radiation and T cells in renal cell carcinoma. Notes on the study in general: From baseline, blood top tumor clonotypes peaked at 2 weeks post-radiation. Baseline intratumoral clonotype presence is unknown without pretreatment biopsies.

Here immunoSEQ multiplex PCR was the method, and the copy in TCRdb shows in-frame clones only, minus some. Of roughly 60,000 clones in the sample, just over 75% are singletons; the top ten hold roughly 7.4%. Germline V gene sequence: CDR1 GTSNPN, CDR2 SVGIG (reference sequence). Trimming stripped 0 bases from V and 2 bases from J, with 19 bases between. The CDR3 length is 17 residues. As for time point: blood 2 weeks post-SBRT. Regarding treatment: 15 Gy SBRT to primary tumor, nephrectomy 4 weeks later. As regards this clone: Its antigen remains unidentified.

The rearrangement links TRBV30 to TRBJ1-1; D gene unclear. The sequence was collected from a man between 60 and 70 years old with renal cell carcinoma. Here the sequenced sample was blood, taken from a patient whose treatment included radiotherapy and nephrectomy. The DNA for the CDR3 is TGTGCCTGGAGTGTATATGCGAGCACCTTTTATAACACTGAAGCTTTCTTT. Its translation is CAWSVYASTFYNTEAFF.